Listed below are T cell receptor beta chains from one sample, sequenced in a study of T-cell reconstitution after alpha-beta-depleted transplantation in children. TCRdb recomputed calls from the PCR reads with MiXCR, one row per CDR3 protein. The repertoire consists of 200,000 to 300,000 distinct CDR3 sequences, with approximately 12% occurring once and the leading ten covering roughly 2.8%. Specimen: PBMCs from the stem cell graft donor, collected from the stem cell graft. The receptors stem from a human donor who donated a stem cell graft to a child with acute lymphoblastic leukemia. Both conserved end residues are part of each CDR3. D genes are given only for firm matches. A clone size is listed for some rows: how often the clone was seen (once, few, many), or a class if it is expanded.

V	J	size	D	DNA	CDR3
TRBV20-1	TRBJ1-5	.	TRBD1	TGCAGTGCTACTCCCGCCGACAGGGGCTCTCAGCCCCAGCATTTT	CSATPADRGSQPQHF
TRBV7-9	TRBJ1-4	.	.	TGTGCCACCCAAGGGGAAAAACTGTTTTTT	CATQGEKLFF
TRBV7-8	TRBJ2-6	few	TRBD1	TGTGCCAGCAGGTTACCCGGGACAGGGAGAATATCTGGGGCCAACGTCCTGACTTTC	CASRLPGTGRISGANVLTF
TRBV30	TRBJ1-2	many	TRBD1	TGTGCCTGGAGGGCCGGGACAGGTGCCGGTGGCTACACCTTC	CAWRAGTGAGGYTF
TRBV29-1	TRBJ2-1	many	TRBD2	TGCAGCGCTGGGAGGGACTCCGAAGTGCAGTTCTTC	CSAGRDSEVQFF
TRBV27	TRBJ1-5	many	.	TGTGCCAGCAGTGCCACAAATCAGCCCCAGCATTTT	CASSATNQPQHF
TRBV5-1	TRBJ2-7	many	TRBD1	TGCGCCAGCAGCGGAGCGGAACAGGGGTTCTTC	CASSGAEQGFF
TRBV7-8	TRBJ2-7	many	.	TGTGCCAGCAGCACGTTAAGTCGGGGGCCCACCTACGAGCAGTACTTC	CASSTLSRGPTYEQYF
TRBV5-6	TRBJ2-1	many	.	TGTGCCAGCAGCTTGGCGAGCGGTAGCCAGTTCTTC	CASSLASGSQFF
TRBV12-3/TRBV12-4	TRBJ2-7	many	TRBD2	TGTGCCAGCAGTTTGGCTAGCGGTCCGGTAGAGCAGTACTTC	CASSLASGPVEQYF
TRBV6-1	TRBJ1-5	.	TRBD1	TGTGCCAGCAGTACAGCGTGGACAGGGAATGGCAATCAGCCCCAGCATTTT	CASSTAWTGNGNQPQHF
TRBV18	TRBJ1-3	.	.	TGTGCCAGCTCACCGATGGACAGCTCCGGAAACACCATATATTTT	CASSPMDSSGNTIYF
TRBV20-1	TRBJ2-1	many	.	TGCAGTGCTAGAGATAAGGGAACCTACAATGAGCAGTTCTTC	CSARDKGTYNEQFF
TRBV6-1	TRBJ2-3	.	.	TGTGCCAGCACTAAGGGGGATACGCAGTATTTT	CASTKGDTQYF
TRBV5-1	TRBJ2-5	many	.	TGCGCCAGCAGATCCTTCGGGGGTGGAGAGACCCAGTACTTC	CASRSFGGGETQYF
TRBV24-1	TRBJ1-5	.	.	TGTGCCACCAGCGGTCCCGGCAATCAGCCCCAGCATTTT	CATSGPGNQPQHF
TRBV28	TRBJ2-7	many	.	TGTGCCAGCAGTTCTTGGCAGTTTGCCTCGTATGAGCAGTACTTC	CASSSWQFASYEQYF
TRBV28	TRBJ2-7	few	TRBD1	TGTGCCAGCAGACCGGGACAGCCCCCCTACGAGCAGTACTTC	CASRPGQPPYEQYF
TRBV9	TRBJ2-1	many	.	TGTGCCAGCAGCAGCGACCCCTCCTACAATGAGCAGTTCTTC	CASSSDPSYNEQFF
TRBV12-3/TRBV12-4	TRBJ1-1	.	.	TGTGCCAGCAGTTTAGTGGCGGGTGCGAACACTGAAGCTTTCTTT	CASSLVAGANTEAFF
TRBV9	TRBJ1-2	many	TRBD1	TGTGCCAGCCACGACAGGGGTCATGGCTACACCTTC	CASHDRGHGYTF
TRBV7-9	TRBJ1-2	many	.	TGTGCCAGCAGCTTAGCGGGGCGGGTCGGCTATGGCTACACCTTC	CASSLAGRVGYGYTF
TRBV20-1	TRBJ2-7	once	.	TGCAGTGCTATTCGGGCGTCCTACGAGCAGTACTTC	CSAIRASYEQYF
TRBV29-1	TRBJ2-5	many	TRBD2	TGCAGCGGAAGGGAGGGACTAGCGGAGACCCAGTACTTC	CSGREGLAETQYF
TRBV3-1	TRBJ2-1	many	.	TGTGCCAGCAGCTATCGAGGCGGTGGGAGCTCCTACAATGAGCAGTTCTTC	CASSYRGGGSSYNEQFF
TRBV20-1	TRBJ1-5	many	.	TGCAGTGCCGGAGGGAAGGACATTAGCAATCAGCCCCAGCATTTT	CSAGGKDISNQPQHF